This paragraph covers one T cell receptor (beta chain) sequence. This sample is part of a study of OX40 agonist ivuxolimab in advanced cancers. V was cut by 2 bases and J by 10 bases, with 12 bases left in between. The CDR3 extends over 13 amino acids. CDR1 is SGHTA, CDR2 FQGNSA, per germline. Method: immunoSEQ multiplex PCR; TCRdb's copy keeps in-frame clones and lacks some. The sample holds under 95,000 clones, roughly 89% seen once. The chain recombines TRBV7-2 with TRBJ2-1; the D is unclear. This sequence was found in an adult with an advanced solid tumor such as melanoma, head and neck, liver or kidney cancer. The starting material was CD4+ or CD8+ T cells sorted from blood, obtained in a trial of the OX40 agonist ivuxolimab. This CDR3 is CASSLRGLEEQFF. CDR3 bases: TGTGCCAGCAGCTTAAGAGGCCTCGAGGAGCAGTTCTTC.